Reported below is one T cell receptor (beta chain). Its target is not known. Researchers ran the PCR with 60 Vbeta and 13 Jbeta primers. The assay was immunoSEQ multiplex PCR, and TCRdb's table has in-frame clones only and misses some. This table has roughly 150,000 clones, roughly 80% appearing once. This entry belongs to a study of cytomegalovirus exposure and HLA in healthy donors. Regarding the study as a whole: Indistinguishability led to the exclusion of some V segments, TRBV6-2 and TRBV6-3 included.

Trimming cost V 5 bases and J 8 bases, with 18 bases left between them. From germline, CDR1 is SGHAT and CDR2 FQNNGV. The CDR3 has 15 residues. The chain is built from TRBV11-2 and TRBJ1-4; D ambiguous. The receptor comes from a young man in good health and CMV-seronegative. Sample: PBMCs. In DNA, the CDR3 is TGTGCCAGCAGCCATAGGGAGGCCATACCGGAAAAACTGTTTTTT. This gives the protein CASSHREAIPEKLFF.